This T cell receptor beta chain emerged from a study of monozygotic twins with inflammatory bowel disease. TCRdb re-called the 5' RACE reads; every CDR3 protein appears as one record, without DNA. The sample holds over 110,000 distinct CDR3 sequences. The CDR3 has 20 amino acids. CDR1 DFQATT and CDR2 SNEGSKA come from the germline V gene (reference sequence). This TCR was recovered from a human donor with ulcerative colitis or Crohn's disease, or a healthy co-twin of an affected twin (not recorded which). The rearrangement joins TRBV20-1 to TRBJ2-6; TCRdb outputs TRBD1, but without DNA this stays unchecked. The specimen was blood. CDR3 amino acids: CSARAFPSRTGGSGANVLTF.